Listed below are T cell receptor beta chains from one sample, sequenced in a study of shared clonotypes between healthy human individuals. Here immunoSEQ multiplex PCR was the method, and the copy in TCRdb shows in-frame clones only, minus some. The sample includes about 2,500,000 clones, around 90% of them seen just once. The sample taken for sequencing was naive CD4+ T cells sorted from blood. The receptors were gathered from a man younger than 30 in good health. CDR3s include the opening cysteine and the closing phenylalanine or tryptophan. A D gene is named only where the DNA matches it firmly. For some rows the clone size is stated as once, few or many, or as a class when expanded; others skip it.

clone_size j_call v_call d_call cdr3_aa cdr3_nt
once TRBJ2-3 TRBV2 . CASSDDGRRTDTQYF TGTGCCAGCAGTGATGACGGCCGAAGGACAGATACGCAGTATTTT
. TRBJ1-3 TRBV7-8 . CASSPRESSGNTIYF TGTGCCAGCAGCCCCAGGGAGAGCTCTGGAAACACCATATATTTT
. TRBJ2-5 TRBV18 . CASSPRGTTQETQYF TGTGCCAGCTCACCTCGCGGGACCACTCAAGAGACCCAGTACTTC
. TRBJ2-3 TRBV5-1 TRBD2 CASRIAGDSTDTQYF TGCGCCAGCAGGATAGCGGGGGATAGCACAGATACGCAGTATTTT
. TRBJ2-1 TRBV6-5 TRBD2 CASSYYAGAGNEQFF TGTGCCAGCAGTTACTATGCGGGAGCGGGAAATGAGCAGTTCTTC
. TRBJ2-7 TRBV7-6 TRBD1 CASSRDRTYEQYF TGTGCCAGCAGCCGGGACAGAACCTACGAGCAGTACTTC
. TRBJ2-1 TRBV2 TRBD2 CASSRRAGDYNEQFF TGTGCCAGCAGCAGGAGGGCGGGGGACTACAATGAGCAGTTCTTC
. TRBJ2-4 TRBV5-4 TRBD2 CASSLGLADAKNIQYF TGTGCCAGCAGCTTGGGACTAGCGGACGCCAAAAACATTCAGTACTTC
. TRBJ1-2 TRBV25-1 TRBD1 CASSVISGTGFGYTF TGTGCCAGCAGTGTTATTTCCGGGACAGGGTTTGGCTACACCTTC
. TRBJ1-4 TRBV28 TRBD1 CASSFLDRVNEKLFF TGTGCCAGCAGTTTCCTAGACAGGGTTAATGAAAAACTGTTTTTT
. TRBJ2-7 TRBV18 TRBD1 CASSPLGQGSYEQYF TGTGCCAGCTCACCGCTAGGACAGGGATCCTACGAGCAGTACTTC
. TRBJ2-5 TRBV7-3 . CASSLGGGQETQYF TGTGCCAGCAGCTTAGGGGGCGGGCAAGAGACCCAGTACTTC
. TRBJ2-7 TRBV21-1 . CASTLEASGCYEQYF TGTGCCAGCACTTTAGAGGCTAGCGGGTGCTACGAGCAGTACTTC
. TRBJ1-1 TRBV5-1 . CASKKQGFTEAFF TGCGCCAGCAAGAAACAGGGATTCACTGAAGCTTTCTTT
. TRBJ1-2 TRBV28 TRBD1 CASSPDRGRVRPYGYTF TGTGCCAGCAGCCCCGACAGGGGGCGCGTTAGACCCTATGGCTACACCTTC
. TRBJ2-3 TRBV28 TRBD2 CASSSLAGPDTDTQYF TGTGCCAGCAGTTCCCTAGCGGGGCCAGACACAGATACGCAGTATTTT
. TRBJ2-1 TRBV7-9 . CASSLGTVNEQFF TGTGCCAGCAGCCTCGGGACGGTCAATGAGCAGTTCTTC
. TRBJ1-2 TRBV9 . CASSVTGTNYGYTF TGTGCCAGCAGCGTAACCGGGACTAACTATGGCTACACCTTC
. TRBJ2-3 TRBV7-2 . CASSNPDTQYF TGTGCCAGCAGCAATCCCGATACGCAGTATTTT
. TRBJ2-1 TRBV7-8 TRBD1 CASSSWTGGGNEQFF TGTGCCAGCAGCTCCTGGACAGGGGGCGGCAATGAGCAGTTCTTC
. TRBJ1-2 TRBV7-2 . CASSLARRNGYTF TGTGCCAGCAGCTTAGCCCGCCGCAATGGCTACACCTTC
. TRBJ1-2 TRBV10-1 . CASNAPRSYTF TGCGCCAGCAACGCCCCACGGAGCTACACCTTC
. TRBJ1-2 TRBV6-1 TRBD1 CASSGQVGGYTF TGTGCCAGCAGCGGACAGGTCGGTGGCTACACCTTC
. TRBJ2-3 TRBV14 TRBD1 CASSAGTGATDTQYF TGTGCCAGCAGCGCCGGGACAGGGGCCACAGATACGCAGTATTTT
few TRBJ1-1 TRBV18 . CASSQGSDTEAFF TGTGCCAGCTCGCAGGGGTCGGACACTGAAGCTTTCTTT
once TRBJ1-5 TRBV6-4 TRBD1 CASSVHLGTEYSNQPQHF TGTGCCAGCAGTGTACATCTAGGGACAGAGTATAGCAATCAGCCCCAGCATTTT
. TRBJ1-1 TRBV28 . CASSPLNSVRGAFF TGTGCCAGCAGTCCCCTTAATTCGGTACGGGGAGCTTTCTTT
. TRBJ1-2 TRBV14 . CASSQDKGGPYGYTF TGTGCCAGCAGCCAAGATAAGGGAGGTCCCTATGGCTACACCTTC
once TRBJ1-4 TRBV9 TRBD1 CASSSAPPGGGKLFF TGTGCCAGCAGCTCCGCTCCCCCAGGGGGGGGAAAACTGTTTTTT